Detailed here is one T cell receptor beta chain. Which antigen it targets is not known. Base-call qualities are not available, and no considerably larger clone is one nucleotide away. The record originates from a study of lymphopenia after photon versus proton radiotherapy (dated by TCRdb to the late 2010s). With respect to the entire study: Photon and proton radiation therapy were compared by the study for their immunological effects in patients with gastrointestinal tumors who developed high-grade lymphopenia. A cohort of under 25 patients with gastrointestinal tumors who received either photon or proton therapy and subsequently developed lymphopenia was included. The study was designed to characterize how the impact on the immune system differs between the two radiation modalities. Points the paper makes about the study in general: Across the cohort, among patients who died, a greater drop in TCR diversity after the nadir was inversely correlated with overall survival time. Relative stability during treatment was observed in proton-treated patients, whereas loss of naive T cells and TCR diversity and gain of effector/memory populations were observed in photon-treated patients. The survival association was assessed only in patients who died, and the authors presented better survival with proton therapy as a possibility rather than a demonstrated result. Once the lymphocyte count had reached its nadir, the repertoires of photon-treated patients showed oligoclonal expansion, particularly of CD8+ Temra cells, and this expansion drove the decline in diversity.

The library was generated by the immunoSEQ multiplex PCR assay. Deep sequencing of rearranged TCR beta loci, alongside multiparametric flow cytometry, was used to profile T cell repertoires. TCRdb took over this immuneACCESS table, retaining in-frame rearrangements with V and J assigned. Such tables are incomplete; in checked studies, under half of the missing clones stem from an unresolved V gene, and the remainder is unexplained. The sample table lists approximately 30,000 clones, 94% of them with a count of one. The top ten clonotypes cover under 0.9% of the sample. The CDR3 sequence holds 14 residues, the cysteine and phenylalanine included. CDR3 DNA is the only sequence kept; it has 42 bases, read in frame from the first base. CDR1 SGHRS and CDR2 YFSETQ were looked up in the germline V gene. The junction shows trimming of 1 base on V and 5 bases on J, plus 12 bases between the germline ends.

The chain employs TRBV5-1 and TRBJ2-5, with the D segment identity uncertain. The sample was peripheral blood, taken from a patient treated with photon-based radiotherapy. The clonotype originates from a woman aged 50 to 60 with cholangiocarcinoma. The CDR3: CASSLSGWRETQYF. The DNA is TGCGCCAGCAGCTTGTCCGGGTGGCGCGAGACCCAGTACTTC.